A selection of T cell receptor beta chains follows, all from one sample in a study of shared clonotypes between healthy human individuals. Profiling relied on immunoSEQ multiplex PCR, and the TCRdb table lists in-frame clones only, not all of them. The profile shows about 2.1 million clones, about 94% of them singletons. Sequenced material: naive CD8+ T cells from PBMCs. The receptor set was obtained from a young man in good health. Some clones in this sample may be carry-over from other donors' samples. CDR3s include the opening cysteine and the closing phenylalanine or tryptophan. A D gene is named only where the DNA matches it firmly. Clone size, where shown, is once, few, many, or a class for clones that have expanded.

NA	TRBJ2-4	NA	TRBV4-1	CASSQDQAERKNIQYF	TGCGCCAGCAGCCAAGATCAGGCAGAACGAAAAAACATTCAGTACTTC
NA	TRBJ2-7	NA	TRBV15	CATSRVARTAVEQYF	TGTGCCACCAGCAGAGTTGCCCGGACAGCAGTCGAGCAGTACTTC
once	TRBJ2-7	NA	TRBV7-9	CASSPTGYGHGKQYF	TGTGCCAGCAGCCCTACTGGGTATGGCCATGGGAAGCAGTACTTC
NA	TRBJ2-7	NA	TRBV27	CASSLSTVTYEQYF	TGTGCCAGCAGCCTATCGACGGTGACCTACGAGCAGTACTTC
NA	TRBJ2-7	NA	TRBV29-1	CSVGKTYEQYF	TGCAGCGTTGGCAAGACCTACGAGCAGTACTTC
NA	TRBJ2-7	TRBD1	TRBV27	CASSLVGTGVYEQYF	TGTGCCAGCAGTTTGGTTGGGACAGGGGTGTACGAGCAGTACTTC
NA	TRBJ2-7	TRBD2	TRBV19	CASSIGGSAYEQYF	TGTGCCAGTAGTATAGGCGGGAGTGCCTACGAGCAGTACTTC
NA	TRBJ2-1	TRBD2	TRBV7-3	CASSWGASGIPPYNEQFF	TGTGCCAGCAGCTGGGGGGCTAGCGGGATTCCCCCCTACAATGAGCAGTTCTTC
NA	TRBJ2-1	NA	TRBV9	CASSVVPGYNEQFF	TGTGCCAGCAGCGTAGTTCCAGGGTACAATGAGCAGTTCTTC
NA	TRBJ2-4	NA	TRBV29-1	CSVVSETAKNIQYF	TGCAGCGTTGTCTCGGAGACGGCAAAAAACATTCAGTACTTC
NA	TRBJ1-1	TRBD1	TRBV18	CASAWDRYPPGMNTEAFF	TGTGCCAGCGCCTGGGACAGGTACCCACCGGGGATGAACACTGAAGCTTTCTTT
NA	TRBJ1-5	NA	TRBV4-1	CASSHGQRPEDFNQPQHF	TGCGCCAGCAGTCATGGACAGCGTCCTGAGGACTTCAATCAGCCCCAGCATTTT
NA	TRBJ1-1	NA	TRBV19	CASSIMGFEAFF	TGTGCCAGTAGTATCATGGGTTTTGAAGCTTTCTTT
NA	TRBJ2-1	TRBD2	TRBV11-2	CASSVHHAGGYNEQFF	TGTGCCAGCAGCGTACATCACGCGGGAGGGTACAATGAGCAGTTCTTC
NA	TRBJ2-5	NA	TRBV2	CASSEGEGGGQETQYF	TGTGCCAGCAGTGAAGGGGAGGGGGGAGGACAAGAGACCCAGTACTTC
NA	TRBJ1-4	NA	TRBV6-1	CASSDLWDNEKLFF	TGTGCCAGCAGTGATCTGTGGGATAATGAAAAACTGTTTTTT
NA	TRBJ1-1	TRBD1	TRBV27	CASSRQGGTEAFF	TGTGCCAGCAGTCGACAGGGGGGCACTGAAGCTTTCTTT
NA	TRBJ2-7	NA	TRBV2	CAARDGETYEQYF	TGTGCCGCCCGGGACGGTGAGACCTACGAGCAGTACTTC
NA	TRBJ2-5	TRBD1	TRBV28	CASSLATGGLEETQYF	TGTGCCAGCAGTTTGGCAACAGGGGGCTTAGAGGAGACCCAGTACTTC
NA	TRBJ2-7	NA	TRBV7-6	CASSVQSRGLHEQYF	TGTGCCAGCAGCGTCCAATCCCGGGGGCTCCACGAGCAGTACTTC
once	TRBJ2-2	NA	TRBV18	CASSPREILNTGELFF	TGTGCCAGCTCACCACGAGAAATTCTGAACACCGGGGAGCTGTTTTTT
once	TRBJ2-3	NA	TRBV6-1	CASIGGRGDTQYF	TGTGCCAGCATTGGGGGGAGGGGGGATACGCAGTATTTT
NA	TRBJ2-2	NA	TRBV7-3	CASSPREGANTGELFF	TGTGCCAGCAGCCCCCGTGAGGGGGCGAACACCGGGGAGCTGTTTTTT
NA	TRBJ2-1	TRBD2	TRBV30	CAWRTSGSEQFF	TGTGCCTGGAGAACTAGCGGGAGTGAGCAGTTCTTC
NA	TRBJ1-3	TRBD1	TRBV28	CASRPRHRDRGQSSGNTIYF	TGTGCCAGCAGGCCCCGCCACCGGGACAGGGGCCAAAGCTCTGGAAACACCATATATTTT
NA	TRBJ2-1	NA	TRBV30	CAWSDHGGYYNEQFF	TGTGCCTGGAGCGACCACGGCGGGTACTACAATGAGCAGTTCTTC
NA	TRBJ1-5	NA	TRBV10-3	CAISDGGQPQHF	TGTGCCATCAGTGACGGGGGTCAGCCCCAGCATTTT
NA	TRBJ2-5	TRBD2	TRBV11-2	CASSIRRLAGVKETQYF	TGTGCCAGCAGCATAAGAAGACTAGCGGGAGTTAAGGAGACCCAGTACTTC
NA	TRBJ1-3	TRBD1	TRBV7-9	CAKGTGGTGNTIYF	TGTGCCAAAGGGACAGGGGGAACTGGAAACACCATATATTTT
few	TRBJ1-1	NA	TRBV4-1	CASSQDKNTEAFF	TGCGCCAGCAGCCAAGATAAGAACACTGAAGCTTTCTTT
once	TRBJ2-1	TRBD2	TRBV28	CASSSGIVRERAEQFF	TGTGCCAGCAGTTCGGGGATTGTGCGGGAGAGGGCTGAGCAGTTCTTC
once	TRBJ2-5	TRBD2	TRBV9	CASSVGGTSPETQYF	TGTGCCAGCAGCGTAGGGGGGACTAGCCCGGAGACCCAGTACTTC
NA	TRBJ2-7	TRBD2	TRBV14	CASSLGTRTNEQYF	TGTGCCAGCAGCCTTGGGACTAGGACGAACGAGCAGTACTTC
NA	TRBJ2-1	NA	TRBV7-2	CASSLRASSYNEQFF	TGTGCCAGCAGCTTGAGGGCCAGCTCCTACAATGAGCAGTTCTTC
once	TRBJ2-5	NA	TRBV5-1	CASSLDHQETQYF	TGCGCCAGCAGCTTGGACCACCAAGAGACCCAGTACTTC
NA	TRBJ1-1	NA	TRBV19	CASSILRDGNTEAFF	TGTGCCAGTAGTATTCTCAGGGACGGGAACACTGAAGCTTTCTTT
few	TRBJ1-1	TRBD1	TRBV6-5	CASRTQGNEAFF	TGTGCCAGCAGGACACAGGGGAATGAAGCTTTCTTT
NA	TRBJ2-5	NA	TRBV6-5	CASSFRAPETQYF	TGTGCCAGCAGTTTCCGGGCCCCGGAGACCCAGTACTTC
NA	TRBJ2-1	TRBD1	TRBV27	CASSLRGLYNEQFF	TGTGCCAGCAGTCTAAGGGGGCTCTACAATGAGCAGTTCTTC
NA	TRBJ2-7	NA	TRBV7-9	CASSSQGNPTYEQYF	TGTGCCAGCAGTTCACAGGGTAACCCAACCTACGAGCAGTACTTC
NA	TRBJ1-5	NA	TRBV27	CASSFYRDNQPQHF	TGTGCCAGCAGTTTTTACAGGGACAATCAGCCCCAGCATTTT
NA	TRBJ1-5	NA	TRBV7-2	CASSLDGRDRGNQPQHF	TGTGCCAGCAGCTTAGATGGCCGGGATCGAGGGAATCAGCCCCAGCATTTT
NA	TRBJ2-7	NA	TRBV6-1	CASSEGSSYEQYF	TGTGCCAGCAGTGAAGGGAGCTCCTACGAGCAGTACTTC
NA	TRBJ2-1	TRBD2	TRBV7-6	CASSLEASGSVEQFF	TGTGCCAGCAGCTTAGAGGCTAGCGGGAGTGTTGAGCAGTTCTTC
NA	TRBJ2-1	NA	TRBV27	CASSPFPYSGGTNEQFF	TGTGCCAGCAGTCCCTTCCCCTACTCGGGCGGGACGAATGAGCAGTTCTTC